Given below is one TCR beta chain in context. The CDR3 loop spans 14 amino acids. The ends were cut back, 1 base at V and 3 bases at J, with 9 bases in the middle. CDR1 is SGHVS, CDR2 FQNEAQ, per germline. This entry comes from a study of blood T cell repertoires in COVID-19. As for the study in general: PBMCs, B-cell-depleted T cells, or T cells provided the cDNA or gDNA that made up the material.

Libraries were prepared by immunoSEQ multiplex PCR; TCRdb keeps only in-frame clonotypes and omits some of them. The repertoire holds 390,000 or so clones, less than 90% seen once, with over 4.5% in the top ten. The source of this sequence is a woman aged 45-65 years who had recovered from COVID-19. The chain joins TRBV7-8 to TRBJ1-2; D possibly corresponds to TRBD1 (5 bases). Sequencing was performed on PBMCs or T cells enriched from blood (not recorded which). The CDR3 sequence: CASSLGGDHYGYTF. The CDR3 DNA follows: TGTGCCAGCAGCTTAGGGGGGGACCACTATGGCTACACCTTC.